Below are 2 T cell receptor beta chains sequenced from a single sample in a study of T cells in tuberculosis (dated by TCRdb to between 2017 and 2018). Per the publication, the time point label means: new active TB diagnosis, blood taken before or within 7 days of starting treatment. Receptor amplification or capture employed the immunoSEQ multiplex PCR assay. TCRdb holds this immuneACCESS table with in-frame rearrangements only. Some clones are missing; in checked studies, unresolved V genes explain under half, and the rest has no known cause. This sample comprises 30,000 to 35,000 clones, roughly nine tenths of them detected only once. The top ten clonotypes cover 7% of the sample. The starting material was PBMCs, obtained at tuberculosis diagnosis. Source of these receptors: an adult with tuberculosis. Some clones in this sample may be carry-over from other donors' samples.

This clone is a singleton in its sample. V gene TRBV14 combines with J gene TRBJ1-2; TRBD1 matches 8 bases. The CDR3 sequence is 18 residues long. The ends lost 2 bases at V and 4 bases at J; junction bases unmatched: 15. In germline, CDR1 is SGHDN, CDR2 FVKESK. The DNA for the CDR3 is TGTGCCAGCAGCCAAATCCAGGGGGCCACGACTATCGGCTATGGCTACACCTTC. Protein sequence: CASSQIQGATTIGYGYTF. The entire variable domain, with the rest obtained from reference TRBV14 and TRBJ1-2, is as follows: EAGVTQFPSHSVIEKGQTVTLRCDPISGHDNLYWYRRVMGKEIKFLLHFVKESKQDESGMPNNRFLAERTGGTYSTLKVQPAELEDSGVYFCASSQIQGATTIGYGYTFGSGTRLTVV.

The chain joins TRBV6-5 to TRBJ2-1; 9 bases line up with TRBD1. The germline V gene encodes CDR1 MNHEY and CDR2 SVGAGI. V trimming: 5 bases; J trimming: 10 bases; junction bases outside the gene matches: 12. The CDR3 totals 15 residues. The CDR3 spells CASSRGTGLHWEQFF. The CDR3 DNA reads as TGTGCCAGCAGTCGCGGGACAGGGCTTCACTGGGAGCAGTTCTTC.